The clone carrying this T cell receptor (beta chain) has more than one count but fewer than ten. This record belongs to a study of blood T cell repertoires in COVID-19. Whole-study context: Samples came from the United States, Italy and Spain, spanning acute and convalescent COVID-19. The analysed material was cDNA or gDNA that came from T cells, B-cell-depleted T cells, or PBMCs.

Enrollment of patients from Seattle took place during active infection, with longitudinal follow-up. Original analysis: How many nucleated cells were present was estimated from reference gene primer amplification. Generated by immunoSEQ multiplex PCR, the TCRdb table keeps only in-frame clones and is missing some. That table furnishes V, J and clone size, whereas the DNA furnished D and trimming. Of about 230,000 clones listed, under 90% are singletons. Trimming cost V 4 bases and J 2 bases, with 13 bases left between them. The germline gives CDR1 SQVTM, CDR2 ANQGSEA. This CDR3 is 14 amino acids long.

This clonotype originated in a man aged 45-65 years with COVID-19, enrolled during active disease. The V call is TRBV29-1, the J call TRBJ2-3; D might be TRBD2 (5 bases). Source material: peripheral blood. The CDR3 protein is CSVGRRLNTDTQYF. The CDR3 nucleotides are TGCAGCGTTGGACGGCGACTAAACACAGATACGCAGTATTTT.